The sequence of this TCR beta chain was determined in a study of T cell repertoires in cytomegalovirus infection. About the study: Both a matching HLA type and CMV infection were indicated by public TCR beta signatures. Study-level points and caveats: Ex vivo, HLA-C-restricted CMV-specific TCR beta clonotypes prevailed over the rest of the response.

This clonotype was detected only a few times. Its antigen is unidentified. TCRdb itself ran the reads through MiXCR, one entry per CDR3 protein. Of about 740,000 distinct CDR3 sequences listed, 35% to 45% are singletons. Sequencing was done on a sample of PBMCs. The source of this sequence is a human donor in good health (CMV status not recorded). Some clones in this sample may be carry-over from other donors' samples.

The CDR3 region is CSASGLGGAREAFF. Written as DNA, the CDR3 is TGCAGTGCTAGTGGGTTAGGGGGGGCTCGCGAAGCTTTCTTT. The chain recombines TRBV20-1 with TRBJ1-1; D is possibly TRBD1 (6 bases). V was trimmed by 3 bases and J by 8 bases, leaving 19 bases between them. Germline CDR1 DFQATT, CDR2 SNEGSKA (reference sequence). This CDR3 contains 14 residues.